This T cell receptor (beta chain) was identified during a study of T cell repertoires in cytomegalovirus infection. The V gene lost 6 bases and the J gene lost 1 base, with 15 bases spanning the gap. Germline CDR1 is MNHNS and CDR2 is SASEGT. This CDR3 has 15 amino acids. This clonotype has more than one count but fewer than ten. What it binds is not known. In TCRdb, the reads were re-called with MiXCR into one record per CDR3 protein. Among a few hundred thousand distinct CDR3 sequences, 30% to 40% were seen once, and the ten largest hold about a sixth. J is TRBJ1-1 and V is TRBV6-1, with D unclear. This sequence was found in a human donor in good health (CMV status not recorded). Some clones in this sample may be carry-over from other donors' samples. The sequencing here drew on cultured PBMCs, taken from culture after CMV antigen stimulation. The CDR3 loop reads CASSLSAISNTEAFF. For the CDR3, the DNA is TGTGCCAGCAGCCTAAGCGCAATCTCGAACACTGAAGCTTTCTTT.